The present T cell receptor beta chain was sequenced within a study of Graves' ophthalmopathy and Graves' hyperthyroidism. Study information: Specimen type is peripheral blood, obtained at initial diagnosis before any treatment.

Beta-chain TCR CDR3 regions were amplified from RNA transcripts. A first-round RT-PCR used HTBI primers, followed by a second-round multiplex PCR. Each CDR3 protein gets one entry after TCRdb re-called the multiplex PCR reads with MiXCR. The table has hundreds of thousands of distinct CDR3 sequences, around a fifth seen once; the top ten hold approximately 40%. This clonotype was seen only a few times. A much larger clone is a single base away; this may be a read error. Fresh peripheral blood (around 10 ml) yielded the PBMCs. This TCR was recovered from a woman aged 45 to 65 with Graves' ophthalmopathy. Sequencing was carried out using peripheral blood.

The CDR3: CSARGANQPQHF. The CDR3 bases are TGCAGTGCGAGGGGGGCGAATCAGCCCCAGCATTTT. The chain couples TRBV20-1 to TRBJ1-5, with D perhaps matching TRBD1 (6 bases). The CDR3 has 12 residues. Trimming removed 6 bases at V and 4 bases at J, with 10 bases between. Germline-derived CDR1 and CDR2 are DFQATT and SNEGSKA (reference sequence).